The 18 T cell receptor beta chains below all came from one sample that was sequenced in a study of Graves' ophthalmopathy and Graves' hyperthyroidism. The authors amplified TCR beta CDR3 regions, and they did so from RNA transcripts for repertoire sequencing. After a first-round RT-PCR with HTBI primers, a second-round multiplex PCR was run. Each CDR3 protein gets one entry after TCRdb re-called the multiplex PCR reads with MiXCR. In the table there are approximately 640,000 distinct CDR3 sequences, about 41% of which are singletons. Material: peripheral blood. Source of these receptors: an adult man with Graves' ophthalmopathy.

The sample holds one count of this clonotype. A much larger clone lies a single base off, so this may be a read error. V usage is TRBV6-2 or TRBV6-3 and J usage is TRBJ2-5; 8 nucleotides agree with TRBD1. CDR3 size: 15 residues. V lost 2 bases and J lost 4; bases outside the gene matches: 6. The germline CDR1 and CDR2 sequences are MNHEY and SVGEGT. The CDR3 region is CASSYADRATETQYF. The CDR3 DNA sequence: TGTGCCAGCAGTTACGCGGACAGGGCCACAGAGACCCAGTACTTC.

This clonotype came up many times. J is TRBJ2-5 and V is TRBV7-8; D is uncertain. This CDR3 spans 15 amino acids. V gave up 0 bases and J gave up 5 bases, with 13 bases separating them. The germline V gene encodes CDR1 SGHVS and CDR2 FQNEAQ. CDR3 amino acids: CASSLAWVLRETQYF. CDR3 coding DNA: TGTGCCAGCAGCTTAGCGTGGGTCCTCCGCGAGACCCAGTACTTC.

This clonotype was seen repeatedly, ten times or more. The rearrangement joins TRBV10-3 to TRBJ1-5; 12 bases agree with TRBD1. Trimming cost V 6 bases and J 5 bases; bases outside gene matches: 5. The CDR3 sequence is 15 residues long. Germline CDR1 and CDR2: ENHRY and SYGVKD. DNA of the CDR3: TGTGCCATCAGCACCGGGACAGGGGGCGATCAGCCCCAGCATTTT. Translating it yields CAISTGTGGDQPQHF.

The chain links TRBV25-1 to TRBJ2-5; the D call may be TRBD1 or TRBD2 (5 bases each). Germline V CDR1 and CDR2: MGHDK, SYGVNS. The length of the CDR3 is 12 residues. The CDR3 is CARGLGDETQYF. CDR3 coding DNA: TGTGCTAGAGGGCTAGGGGATGAGACCCAGTACTTC.

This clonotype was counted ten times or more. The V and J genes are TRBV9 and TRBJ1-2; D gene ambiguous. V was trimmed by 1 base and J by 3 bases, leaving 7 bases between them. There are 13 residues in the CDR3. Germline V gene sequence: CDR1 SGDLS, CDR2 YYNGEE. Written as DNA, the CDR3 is TGTGCCAGCAGCGTAAACGGACACTATGGCTACACCTTC. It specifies CASSVNGHYGYTF. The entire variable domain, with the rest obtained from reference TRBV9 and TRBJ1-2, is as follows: DSGVTQTPKHLITATGQRVTLRCSPRSGDLSVYWYQQSLDQGLQFLIQYYNGEERAKGNILERFSAQQFPDLHSELNLSSLELGDSALYFCASSVNGHYGYTFGSGTRLTVV.

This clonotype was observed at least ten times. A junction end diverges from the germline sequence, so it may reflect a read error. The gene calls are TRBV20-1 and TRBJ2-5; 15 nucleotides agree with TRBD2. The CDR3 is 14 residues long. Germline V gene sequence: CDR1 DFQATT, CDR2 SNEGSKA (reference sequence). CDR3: CSARDWRTSGGDNF. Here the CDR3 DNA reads TGCAGTGCTAGAGACTGGAGGACTAGCGGGGGGGACAACTTC.

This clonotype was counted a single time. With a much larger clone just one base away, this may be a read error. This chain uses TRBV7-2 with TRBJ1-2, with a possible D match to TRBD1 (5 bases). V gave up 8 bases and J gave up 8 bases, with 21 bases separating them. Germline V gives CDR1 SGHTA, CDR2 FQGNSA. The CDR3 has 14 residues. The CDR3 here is CASGRDFNQGGYTF. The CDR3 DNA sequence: TGTGCCAGCGGCCGGGACTTCAACCAAGGGGGCTACACCTTC.

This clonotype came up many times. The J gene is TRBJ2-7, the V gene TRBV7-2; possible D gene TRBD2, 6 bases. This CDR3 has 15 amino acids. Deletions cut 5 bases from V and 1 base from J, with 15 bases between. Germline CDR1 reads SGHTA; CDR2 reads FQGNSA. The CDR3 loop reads CASSLGHGSSYEQYF. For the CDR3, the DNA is TGTGCCAGCAGCCTCGGACACGGGAGTTCCTACGAGCAGTACTTC.

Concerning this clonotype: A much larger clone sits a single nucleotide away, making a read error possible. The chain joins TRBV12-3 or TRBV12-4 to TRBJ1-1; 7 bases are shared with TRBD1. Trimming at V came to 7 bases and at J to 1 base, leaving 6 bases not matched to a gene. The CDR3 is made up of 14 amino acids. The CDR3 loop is CASNPTGKNTEAFF. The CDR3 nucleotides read TGTGCCAGCAACCCGACAGGGAAGAACACTGAAGCTTTCTTT.

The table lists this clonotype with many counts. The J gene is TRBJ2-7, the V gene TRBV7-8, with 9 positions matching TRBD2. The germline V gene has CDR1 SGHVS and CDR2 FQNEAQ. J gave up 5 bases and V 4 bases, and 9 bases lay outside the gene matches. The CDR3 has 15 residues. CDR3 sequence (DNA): TGTGCCAGCAGCTGGGGGACTAGCTTGACGAACGAGCAGTACTTC. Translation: CASSWGTSLTNEQYF.

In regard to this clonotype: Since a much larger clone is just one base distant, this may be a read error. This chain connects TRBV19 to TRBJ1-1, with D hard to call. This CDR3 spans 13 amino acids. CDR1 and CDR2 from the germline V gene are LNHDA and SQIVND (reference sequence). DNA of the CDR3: TGTGCCAGTAGTATGACGGACTACACTGAAACTTTCTTT. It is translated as CASSMTDYTETFF.

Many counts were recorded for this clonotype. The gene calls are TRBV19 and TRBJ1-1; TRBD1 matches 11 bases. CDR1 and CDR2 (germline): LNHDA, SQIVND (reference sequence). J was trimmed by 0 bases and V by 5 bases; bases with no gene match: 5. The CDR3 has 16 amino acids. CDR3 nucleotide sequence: TGTGCCAGTAGTTCTAGGGACAGGGGGATGAACACTGAAGCTTTCTTT. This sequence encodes CASSSRDRGMNTEAFF.

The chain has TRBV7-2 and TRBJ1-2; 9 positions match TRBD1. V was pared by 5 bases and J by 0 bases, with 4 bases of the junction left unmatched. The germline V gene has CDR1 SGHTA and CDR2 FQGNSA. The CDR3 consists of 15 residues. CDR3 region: CASSTWTGANYGYTF. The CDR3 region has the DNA TGTGCCAGCAGCACGTGGACAGGGGCTAACTATGGCTACACCTTC.

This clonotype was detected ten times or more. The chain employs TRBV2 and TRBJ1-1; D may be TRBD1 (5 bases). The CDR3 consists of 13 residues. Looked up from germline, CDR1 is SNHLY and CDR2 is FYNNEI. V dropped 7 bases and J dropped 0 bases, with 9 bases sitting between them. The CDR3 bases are TGTGCCAGCACGGGGGATTTGAACACTGAAGCTTTCTTT. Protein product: CASTGDLNTEAFF.

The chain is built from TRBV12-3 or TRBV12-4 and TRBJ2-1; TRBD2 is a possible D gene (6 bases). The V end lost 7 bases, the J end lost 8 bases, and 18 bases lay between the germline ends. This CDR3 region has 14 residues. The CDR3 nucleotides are TGTGCCAGCACCGGGACTTTGGGCCCCCATGAGCAGTTCTTC. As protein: CASTGTLGPHEQFF.

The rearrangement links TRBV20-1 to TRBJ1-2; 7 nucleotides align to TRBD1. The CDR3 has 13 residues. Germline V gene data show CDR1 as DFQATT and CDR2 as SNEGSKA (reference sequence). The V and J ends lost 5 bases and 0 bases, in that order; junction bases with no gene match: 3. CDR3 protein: CSAGGTANYGYTF. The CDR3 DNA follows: TGCAGTGCTGGGGGGACAGCTAACTATGGCTACACCTTC.

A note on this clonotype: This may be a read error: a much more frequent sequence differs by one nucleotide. As DNA, the CDR3 is TGTGCCAGCGCAGCATGGCCTGATTACGAGCAGTACTTC. Its translation is CASAAWPDYEQYF. V usage is TRBV7-3 and J usage is TRBJ2-7; D is undetermined. Germline V lookup: CDR1 SGHTA, CDR2 FQGTGA. This CDR3 contains 13 residues. V lost 8 bases and J lost 4, with 15 bases in between.

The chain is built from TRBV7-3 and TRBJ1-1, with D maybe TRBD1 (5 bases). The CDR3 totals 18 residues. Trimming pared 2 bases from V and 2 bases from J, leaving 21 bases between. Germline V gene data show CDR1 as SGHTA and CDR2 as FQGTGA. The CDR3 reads CASSLLGDRLGRNTEAFF. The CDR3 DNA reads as TGTGCCAGCAGCTTATTGGGGGATAGGTTGGGGAGAAACACTGAAGCTTTCTTT.